The text below deals with one T cell receptor beta chain. The antigen is not known. Using immunoSEQ multiplex PCR, the repertoire was profiled, and TCRdb retains in-frame clones only, with some absent. The sample has roughly 100,000 clones; roughly 86% are singletons. This specimen comes from a study of T cell responses to AZD1222 COVID-19 vaccine. Findings and caveats of the study: Repertoires were obtained solely post-peak T cell response. Targets within unmutated variant regions were reportedly found for nearly half of spike-specific TCRs.

Trimming removed 0 bases at V and 5 bases at J, with 9 bases between. This CDR3 contains 13 residues. Per germline, CDR1 SGHNT and CDR2 YYREEE (reference sequence). This TCR was recovered from an adult in good health. The rearrangement links TRBV5-4 to TRBJ2-7; D not resolved. The sequenced sample was peripheral blood, obtained on day 0 of AZD1222 vaccination. The CDR3 region has the DNA TGTGCCAGCAGCTTGGTGGGGAACGACGAGCAGTACTTC. This codes for CASSLVGNDEQYF.